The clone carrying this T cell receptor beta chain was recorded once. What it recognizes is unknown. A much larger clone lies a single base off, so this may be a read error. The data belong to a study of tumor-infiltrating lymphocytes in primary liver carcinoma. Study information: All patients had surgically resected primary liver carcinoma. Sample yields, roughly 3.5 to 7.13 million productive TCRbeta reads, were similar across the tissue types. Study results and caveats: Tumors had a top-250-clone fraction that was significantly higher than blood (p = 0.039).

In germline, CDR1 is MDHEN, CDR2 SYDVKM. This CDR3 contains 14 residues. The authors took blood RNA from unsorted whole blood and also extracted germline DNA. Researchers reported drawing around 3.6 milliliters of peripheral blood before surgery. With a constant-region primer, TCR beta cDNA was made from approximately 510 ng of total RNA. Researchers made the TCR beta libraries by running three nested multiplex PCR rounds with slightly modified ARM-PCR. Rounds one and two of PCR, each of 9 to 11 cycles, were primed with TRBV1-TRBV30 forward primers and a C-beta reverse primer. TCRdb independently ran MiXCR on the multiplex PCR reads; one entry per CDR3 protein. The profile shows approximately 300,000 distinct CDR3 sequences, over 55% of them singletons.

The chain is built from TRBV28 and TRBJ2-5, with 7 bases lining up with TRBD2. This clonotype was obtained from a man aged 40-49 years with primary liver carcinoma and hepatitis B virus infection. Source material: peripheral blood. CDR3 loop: CDSLDGGIQETQYF. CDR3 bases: TGTGACAGCTTGGACGGGGGGATACAAGAGACCCAGTACTTC. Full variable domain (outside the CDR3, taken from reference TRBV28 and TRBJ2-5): DVKVTQSSRYLVKRTGEKVFLECVQDMDHENMFWYRQDPGLGLRLIYFSYDVKMKEKGDIPEGYSVSREKKERFSLILESASTNQTSMYLCDSLDGGIQETQYFGPGTRLLVL.